This T cell receptor beta chain comes out of a study of shared clonotypes between healthy human individuals. Overall study findings and caveats: Only a few donors were included, so the genetic and exposure-history diversity represented was limited. Several donors held 5% to 5.5% of naive CD4 clonotypes in common. Richness estimates generally favored naive over memory subsets.

Germline CDR1 and CDR2: MDHEN and SYDVKM. J gave up 4 bases and V 3 bases, and 24 bases lay outside the gene matches. CDR3 size: 20 residues. On this clone: The antigen remains unidentified.

The study separated CD4+ cells into CD45RA+ naive and CD45RA-negative memory subsets. The repertoire was sequenced with immunoSEQ multiplex PCR; TCRdb's copy has only in-frame clones and lacks some. The sample has roughly 1.5 million clones, 95% to 99% seen once. The sequencing input was naive CD4+ T cells sorted from blood. Subset of the sample: CD45RA+ positively selected. This receptor was obtained from a young man in good health. This sequence joins TRBV28 and TRBJ2-7, with TRBD2 identical over 7 bases. The CDR3 sequence: CASSFMGPQTPGLVSYEQYF. For the CDR3, the DNA is TGTGCCAGCAGTTTCATGGGGCCACAAACCCCCGGACTAGTTTCTTACGAGCAGTACTTC.